The 13 T cell receptor beta chains listed next were all sequenced from one sample in a study of blood T cell repertoires in COVID-19. Only in-frame clones appear in the TCRdb table, and some are missing; sequencing was by immunoSEQ multiplex PCR. The table lists a few hundred thousand clones, approximately 78% of them singletons. Material: peripheral blood. The receptor set was obtained from a woman older than 75 with COVID-19, enrolled during active disease.

The chain couples TRBV6-5 to TRBJ1-1, with a possible D match to TRBD1 (6 bases). Trimming took off 5 bases at V and 7 bases at J, with 14 bases between the two ends. This CDR3 comprises 13 residues. CDR1 MNHEY and CDR2 SVGAGI come from the germline V gene. CDR3 amino acids: CASSTRTALEAFF. The CDR3 nucleotides read TGTGCCAGCAGTACCCGGACAGCTCTTGAAGCTTTCTTT.

The chain employs TRBV6-2 or TRBV6-3 and TRBJ2-5, with D unclear. From germline, CDR1 is MNHEY and CDR2 SVGEGT. The V and J ends lost 6 bases and 5 bases respectively, with 10 bases between them. This CDR3 comprises 12 residues. The CDR3 DNA is TGTGCCAGCAGCACGGTCCGGGAGACCCAGTACTTC. Amino acid sequence: CASSTVRETQYF.

This sequence joins TRBV12-5 and TRBJ2-3, with 9 bases identical to TRBD1. V was clipped by 4 bases and J by 2 bases; unmatched bases: 13. CDR3 length: 18 residues. The germline gives CDR1 LGHNT, CDR2 FRNRAP. The CDR3 DNA reads as TGTGCTAGTGGTTACCATACCGGCCGGACAGGGGACACAGATACGCAGTATTTT. This codes for CASGYHTGRTGDTDTQYF. Complete variable domain (other parts from reference TRBV12-5 and TRBJ2-3): DARVTQTPRHKVTEMGQEVTMRCQPILGHNTVFWYRQTMMQGLELLAYFRNRAPLDDSGMPKDRFSAEMPDATLATLKIQPSEPRDSAVYFCASGYHTGRTGDTDTQYFGPGTRLTVL.

In this sample, this clone turned up once. The gene calls are TRBV7-3 and TRBJ2-5; possibly TRBD2 for D (6 bases). This CDR3 is built from 15 residues. Per the germline V gene, CDR1 is SGHTA and CDR2 is FQGTGA. V lost 5 bases and J 5 bases, leaving 18 bases between the germline ends. This CDR3 is CASSLQSGGWETQYF. DNA of the CDR3: TGTGCCAGCAGCCTGCAGAGCGGAGGGTGGGAGACCCAGTACTTC.

This clone was seen a few times. The chain employs TRBV9 and TRBJ2-3, with D possibly TRBD2 on 6 matching bases. V lost 0 bases to trimming and J lost 2 bases, with 13 bases between them. This CDR3 comprises 16 residues. Per germline, CDR1 SGDLS and CDR2 YYNGEE. The CDR3 is CASSVVGTFSTDTQYF. The CDR3 nucleotides are TGTGCCAGCAGCGTAGTTGGGACTTTTTCCACAGATACGCAGTATTTT.

V usage is TRBV18 and J usage is TRBJ1-5, with TRBD1 as a possible D gene (6 bases). The length of the CDR3 is 13 residues. The germline gives CDR1 KGHSH, CDR2 LQKENI. V was trimmed by 4 bases and J by 7 bases, leaving 11 bases between them. CDR3 protein: CASSQQGSQPQHF. The CDR3 nucleotides read TGTGCCAGCTCACAACAGGGTTCCCAGCCCCAGCATTTT.

The V gene is TRBV7-2, the J gene TRBJ2-5; possibly TRBD2 for D (6 bases). Germline V gene lookup returns CDR1 SGHTA and CDR2 FQGNSA. The CDR3 totals 14 residues. Trimming removed 6 bases from V and 5 bases from J, with 16 bases in between. This CDR3 reads CASSRDSGGETQYF. The CDR3 DNA is TGTGCCAGCAGTCGGGACTCCGGCGGGGAGACCCAGTACTTC.

This rearrangement joins TRBV7-2 to TRBJ2-1; unclear D gene. The V gene's germline CDR1 is SGHTA and CDR2 FQGNSA. The length of the CDR3 is 13 residues. V was shortened by 3 bases and J by 8 bases, with 11 bases between the two germline ends. DNA of the CDR3: TGTGCCAGCAGCTTTGGAGCGCGGTATGAGCAGTTCTTC. Protein: CASSFGARYEQFF.

With respect to this clone: The sample contains more than one DNA sequence encoding this CDR3. The chain joins TRBV5-4 to TRBJ1-1, with a weak D call TRBD1 (6 bases). Germline values: CDR1 SGHNT, CDR2 YYREEE (reference sequence). V dropped 4 bases and J dropped 0 bases, with 10 bases sitting between them. The CDR3 extends over 14 amino acids. The CDR3: CASSLGQMNTEAFF. Written as DNA, the CDR3 is TGTGCCAGCAGCCTAGGACAGATGAACACTGAAGCTTTCTTT.

V usage is TRBV6-5 and J usage is TRBJ1-5; 8 positions agree with TRBD1. The CDR3 spans 15 residues. CDR1 is MNHEY and CDR2 is SVGAGI in the germline V gene. V lost 4 bases, J lost 6 bases, and 8 bases stayed unmatched. The CDR3 is CASSLVQGAGQPQHF. The CDR3 coding sequence is TGTGCCAGCAGTTTGGTTCAGGGGGCTGGTCAGCCCCAGCATTTT.

V is TRBV27 and J is TRBJ1-2; TRBD1 matches at 8 bases. The germline V gene has CDR1 MNHEY and CDR2 SMNVEV (reference sequence). This CDR3 comprises 15 residues. With 0 bases clipped from V and 5 bases from J, the junction kept 5 bases outside the gene matches. CDR3 coding DNA: TGTGCCAGCAGTTTATCCCGGACAGGGCATTATGGCTACACCTTC. Its translation is CASSLSRTGHYGYTF.

J is TRBJ1-1 and V is TRBV29-1; D remains ambiguous. V was trimmed by 4 bases and J by 0 bases, leaving 18 bases between them. CDR1 and CDR2 (germline): SQVTM, ANQGSEA. The CDR3 is made up of 16 amino acids. The CDR3 region is CSVVTNADLLNTEAFF. The CDR3 DNA sequence: TGCAGCGTTGTGACTAACGCGGACCTTTTGAACACTGAAGCTTTCTTT.

A remark on this clone: Other DNA sequences in the same sample also yield this CDR3. The J gene is TRBJ1-3, the V gene TRBV24-1; D remains ambiguous. Germline-derived CDR1 and CDR2 are KGHDR and SFDVKD. The CDR3 is made up of 14 amino acids. V was shortened by 2 bases and J by 1 base, with 5 bases between the two germline ends. CDR3 nucleotides: TGTGCCACCAGTGATTCGGGGTCTGGAAACACCATATATTTT. Its protein product is CATSDSGSGNTIYF.